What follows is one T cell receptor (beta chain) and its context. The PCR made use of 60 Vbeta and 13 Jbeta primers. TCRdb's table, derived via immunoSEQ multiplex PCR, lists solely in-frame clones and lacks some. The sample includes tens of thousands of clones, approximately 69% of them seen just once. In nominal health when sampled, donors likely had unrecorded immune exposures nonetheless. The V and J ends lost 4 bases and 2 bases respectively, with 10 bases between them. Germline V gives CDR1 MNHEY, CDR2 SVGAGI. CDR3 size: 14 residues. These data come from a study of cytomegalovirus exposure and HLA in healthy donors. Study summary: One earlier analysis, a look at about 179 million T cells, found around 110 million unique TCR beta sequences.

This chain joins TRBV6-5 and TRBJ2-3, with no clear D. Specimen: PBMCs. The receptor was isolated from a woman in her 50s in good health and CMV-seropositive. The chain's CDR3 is CASSSSPHTDTQYF. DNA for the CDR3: TGTGCCAGCAGTTCCTCCCCCCACACAGATACGCAGTATTTT.